The sequence of this TCR beta chain was determined in a study of T-cell reconstitution after alpha-beta-depleted transplantation in children (dated by TCRdb to the mid-2010s). With respect to the entire study: T-cell immune reconstitution after TCRalphabeta/CD19-depleted allogeneic hematopoietic cell transplantation in children was quantitatively tracked in the study by means of TCR repertoire profiling. The paper's findings and limits, for the study overall: Over subsequent months, a decline in hyperexpanded clone frequencies was noted, and after one year, T-cell counts and TCRbeta diversity were mostly ascribed to newly produced T cells. In some patients, the high TCRbeta diversity seen at day 60 was put down to recipient T cells and intrathymic progenitors that had survived conditioning. The apparently early alphabetaT-cell count recovery about two months after transplant was reportedly dependent on only several hundred rapidly expanded clones derived from non-depleted graft cells.

V is reduced by 7 bases and J by 6 bases, leaving a spacing of 16 bases between them. From its cysteine to its phenylalanine, the CDR3 spans 13 amino acids. The sequence is cut down to CDR3 DNA, 39 bases in frame from base 1. This clonotype was counted between two and nine times. Its specific antigen is unknown. Base-call qualities are not available, and no considerably larger clone is one nucleotide away. Library method: PCR. TCRdb records Illumina HiSeq 2500 as the sequencer. To normalize quantification of the TCRbeta repertoire, the TCR libraries were built with molecular barcoding that relied on unique molecular identifiers. The public reads were run again by TCRdb, first through fastp at Q25 and then through MiXCR, and only productive beta chains were kept. Rows are combined by CDR3 protein, so each entry shows the most common genes and DNA. Here the sample has roughly 310,000 distinct CDR3 sequences; 23% occur a single time. Clones ranked in the top ten supply around 9.9% of the sample.

The treatment or condition label here, explained by the study, means: allogeneic hematopoietic cell transplantation with graft depleted of TCRalphabeta T cells and CD19 B cells. TCRalphabeta/CD19-depleted allogeneic hematopoietic cell grafts were given to the transplant recipients, all of whom were children. The clonotype comes from a male patient younger than 18 who had a stem cell transplant for acute lymphoblastic leukemia, so the T cells may come from the graft donor. The receptor chain draws on TRBV12-3 or TRBV12-4 and TRBJ2-7; the D gene is perhaps TRBD1, on 6 matching bases. The specimen was PBMCs, mostly from graft donor cells, collected 180 days after TCRalphabeta/CD19-depleted stem cell transplant. CDR3 reads: CASTPYRVGEQYF. In nucleotides, the sequence is TGTGCCAGCACACCTTACAGGGTAGGCGAGCAGTACTTC.